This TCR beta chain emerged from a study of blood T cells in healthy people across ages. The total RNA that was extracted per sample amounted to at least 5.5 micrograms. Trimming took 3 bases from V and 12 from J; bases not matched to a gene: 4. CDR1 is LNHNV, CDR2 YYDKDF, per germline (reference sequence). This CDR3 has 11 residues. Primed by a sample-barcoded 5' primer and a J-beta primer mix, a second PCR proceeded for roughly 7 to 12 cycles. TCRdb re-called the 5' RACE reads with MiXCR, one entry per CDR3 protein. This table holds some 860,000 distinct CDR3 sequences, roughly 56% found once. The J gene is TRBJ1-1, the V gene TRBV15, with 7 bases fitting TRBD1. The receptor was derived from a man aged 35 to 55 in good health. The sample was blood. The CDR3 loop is CATSRDRLTFF. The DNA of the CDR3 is TGTGCCACCAGCAGGGACAGGCTAACTTTCTTT. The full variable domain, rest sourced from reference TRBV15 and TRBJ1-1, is DAMVIQNPRYQVTQFGKPVTLSCSQTLNHNVMYWYQQKSSQAPKLLFHYYDKDFNNEADTPDNFQSRRPNTSFCFLDIRSPGLGDTAMYLCATSRDRLTFFGQGTRLTVV.